These T cell receptor beta chains were read from a single sample in a study of cytomegalovirus exposure and HLA in healthy donors. The assay was immunoSEQ multiplex PCR, and TCRdb's table has in-frame clones only and misses some. The sample carries 150,000 to 200,000 clones, under 90% recorded once. Sequencing was performed on PBMCs. The receptors stem from a man in his late teens or twenties in good health and CMV-seronegative. CDR3s include the opening cysteine and the closing phenylalanine or tryptophan. Each record gives: J gene, clone size, D gene, V gene, CDR3 protein, CDR3 DNA. The D gene is left open where the match is weak. Size values are once, few and many counts, or a class for expanded clones, and some rows have none.

TRBJ1-1 NA NA TRBV5-1 CASSLARGVRTEAFF TGCGCCAGCAGCTTGGCCAGGGGAGTACGCACTGAAGCTTTCTTT
TRBJ2-4 NA NA TRBV5-4 CASSLAPSRSGAKNIQYF TGTGCCAGCAGCTTGGCCCCAAGCCGTTCGGGGGCCAAAAACATTCAGTACTTC
TRBJ2-3 few TRBD2 TRBV5-1 CASIGGTSGSFYTDTQYF TGCGCCAGCATAGGTGGGACTAGCGGGAGCTTTTACACAGATACGCAGTATTTT
TRBJ2-3 NA NA TRBV12-5 CASGLRTDTQYF TGTGCTAGTGGTTTACGGACAGATACGCAGTATTTT
TRBJ2-2 NA TRBD2 TRBV19 CASSVTGTSGSRTGELFF TGTGCCAGTAGTGTGACCGGGACTAGCGGGAGTCGAACCGGGGAGCTGTTTTTT
TRBJ1-4 NA TRBD1 TRBV7-9 CASSSGQGASEKLFF TGTGCCAGCAGCTCGGGACAGGGAGCGAGTGAAAAACTGTTTTTT
TRBJ1-2 NA NA TRBV28 CASVGPMVGYTF TGTGCCAGCGTGGGCCCAATGGTCGGCTACACCTTC
TRBJ2-1 NA NA TRBV6-1 CASSDGGGGEQFF TGTGCCAGCAGTGACGGTGGTGGCGGTGAGCAGTTCTTC
TRBJ1-2 NA TRBD1 TRBV7-9 CASSLVIGRGPYGYTF TGTGCCAGCAGCTTAGTTATCGGCAGGGGGCCCTATGGCTACACCTTC
TRBJ2-5 NA TRBD2 TRBV2 CASSEALTSGQETQYF TGTGCCAGCAGTGAAGCGCTTACTAGCGGACAAGAGACCCAGTACTTC
TRBJ1-5 NA NA TRBV19 CASSIGQGRNQPQHF TGTGCCAGTAGTATTGGGCAGGGGAGAAATCAGCCCCAGCATTTT
TRBJ2-3 NA TRBD2 TRBV27 CASSRLAGVTDTQYF TGTGCCAGCAGTCGACTAGCGGGAGTTACAGATACGCAGTATTTT
TRBJ2-7 NA TRBD2 TRBV7-8 CASSLGLGGPWEQYF TGTGCCAGCAGCTTAGGCCTGGGAGGGCCGTGGGAGCAGTACTTC
TRBJ1-1 NA NA TRBV29-1 CSSTPLLNTEAFF TGCAGTTCGACACCACTTTTGAACACTGAAGCTTTCTTT
TRBJ2-2 NA NA TRBV9 CASSVGSGGAGELFF TGTGCCAGCAGCGTAGGGAGTGGGGGCGCCGGGGAGCTGTTTTTT
TRBJ2-3 few TRBD1 TRBV5-8 CASSSRQGITDTQYF TGTGCCAGCAGCTCTAGACAGGGGATCACAGATACGCAGTATTTT
TRBJ1-4 NA NA TRBV5-1 CASSISDTTNEKLFF TGCGCCAGCAGCATCTCAGACACAACTAATGAAAAACTGTTTTTT
TRBJ2-7 NA TRBD1 TRBV7-6 CASSPPDRGDEQYF TGTGCCAGCAGCCCCCCGGACAGGGGCGACGAGCAGTACTTC
TRBJ2-3 once NA TRBV6-1 CASSEREDNLAYTQYF TGTGCCAGCAGTGAAAGGGAGGACAATTTAGCGTATACGCAGTATTTT
TRBJ2-1 NA NA TRBV5-4 CASTKGAGIYNEQFF TGTGCCAGCACAAAGGGGGCGGGGATCTACAATGAGCAGTTCTTC
TRBJ1-4 NA NA TRBV7-9 CASSYGQIATNEKLFF TGTGCCAGCAGCTACGGACAGATTGCAACTAATGAAAAACTGTTTTTT
TRBJ2-1 NA NA TRBV10-3 CAISQDSRHEQFF TGTGCCATCAGCCAAGACTCCCGGCATGAGCAGTTCTTC
TRBJ2-2 NA TRBD1 TRBV28 CASSPRTGGYSGELFF TGTGCCAGCAGCCCTAGGACAGGGGGCTATAGCGGGGAGCTGTTTTTT
TRBJ1-6 few TRBD1 TRBV5-4 CASTRDRVRSPLHF TGTGCCAGCACCCGGGACAGGGTACGTTCACCCCTCCACTTT
TRBJ1-5 NA NA TRBV2 CASSERREGQPQHF TGTGCCAGCAGTGAACGAAGAGAGGGTCAGCCCCAGCATTTT
TRBJ2-7 few TRBD1 TRBV5-4 CASSTTGGSRTYEQYF TGTGCCAGCAGCACAACAGGGGGCTCCCGCACCTACGAGCAGTACTTC
TRBJ2-7 NA NA TRBV2 CASRDTMGAGTIYEQYF TGTGCCAGCAGGGACACAATGGGAGCGGGTACGATCTACGAGCAGTACTTC
TRBJ2-7 NA TRBD2 TRBV19 CASSGLAGAPPNEQYF TGTGCCAGTAGTGGACTAGCGGGGGCTCCCCCCAACGAGCAGTACTTC
TRBJ2-3 NA NA TRBV9 CASSVSGGRSTDTQYF TGTGCCAGCAGCGTGAGTGGGGGCCGGAGCACAGATACGCAGTATTTT
TRBJ2-7 NA NA TRBV5-1 CASSPGEGHEQYF TGCGCCAGCAGCCCGGGAGAGGGCCACGAGCAGTACTTC
TRBJ2-1 few TRBD2 TRBV6-4 CASRRLAGSNEQFF TGTGCCAGCAGGAGACTAGCGGGCAGCAATGAGCAGTTCTTC
TRBJ2-7 NA NA TRBV5-1 CASSADSAGYEQYF TGCGCCAGCAGCGCCGACAGTGCTGGCTACGAGCAGTACTTC
TRBJ2-1 NA NA TRBV19 CASSMGTGGEQFF TGTGCCAGTAGTATGGGGACTGGGGGTGAGCAGTTCTTC
TRBJ2-1 NA TRBD1 TRBV5-4 CASSTRDREGNEQFF TGTGCCAGCAGCACAAGGGACAGGGAGGGGAATGAGCAGTTCTTC
TRBJ1-2 once NA TRBV6-6 CASSYSIPMGGYTF TGTGCCAGCAGTTACTCTATACCAATGGGCGGCTACACCTTC
TRBJ2-2 few TRBD2 TRBV7-9 CASSLGSGSGTGELFF TGTGCCAGCAGCTTAGGTAGCGGGAGCGGCACCGGGGAGCTGTTTTTT
TRBJ2-2 NA TRBD2 TRBV13 CASSSPGGSGELFF TGTGCCAGCAGCTCCCCCGGGGGGAGCGGGGAGCTGTTTTTT
TRBJ2-2 NA NA TRBV10-3 CAISDPGTLGGGELFF TGTGCCATCAGTGACCCCGGGACCCTCGGAGGGGGGGAGCTGTTTTTT
TRBJ2-5 NA NA TRBV7-7 CASSLAPSRETQYF TGTGCTAGCAGCTTAGCGCCTAGTAGGGAGACCCAGTACTTC
TRBJ1-5 NA NA TRBV28 CASSSYNQPQHF TGTGCCAGCAGCTCCTACAATCAGCCCCAGCATTTT
TRBJ2-3 NA NA TRBV7-3 CASSLNQGDTQYF TGTGCCAGCAGCTTAAATCAGGGGGATACGCAGTATTTT
TRBJ2-7 NA TRBD1 TRBV7-2 CASSFGRGLEQYF TGTGCCAGCAGCTTTGGAAGGGGGCTCGAGCAGTACTTC
TRBJ1-5 NA TRBD1 TRBV5-1 CASSDGQGSQPQHF TGCGCCAGCAGCGACGGACAGGGATCTCAGCCCCAGCATTTT
TRBJ1-5 NA TRBD1 TRBV30 CACGTGFNQPQHF TGTGCCTGTGGGACAGGGTTCAATCAGCCCCAGCATTTT
TRBJ2-1 NA TRBD1 TRBV29-1 CSANSGTAQFF TGCAGCGCTAATTCCGGGACAGCGCAGTTCTTC
TRBJ2-3 once TRBD2 TRBV6-5 CASSYTGGGTDTQYF TGTGCCAGCAGTTATACGGGAGGCGGCACAGATACGCAGTATTTT